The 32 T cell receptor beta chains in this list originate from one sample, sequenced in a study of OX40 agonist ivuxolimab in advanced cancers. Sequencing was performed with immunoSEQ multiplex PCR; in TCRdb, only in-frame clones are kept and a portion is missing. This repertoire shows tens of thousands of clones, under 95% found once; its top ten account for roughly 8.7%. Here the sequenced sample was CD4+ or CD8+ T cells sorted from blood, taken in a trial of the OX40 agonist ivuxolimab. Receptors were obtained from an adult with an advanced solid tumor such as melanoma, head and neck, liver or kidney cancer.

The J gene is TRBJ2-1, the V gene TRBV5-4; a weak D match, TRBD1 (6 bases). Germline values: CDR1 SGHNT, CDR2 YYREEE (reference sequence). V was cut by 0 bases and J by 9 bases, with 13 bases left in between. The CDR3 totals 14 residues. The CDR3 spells CASSLGGHFGEQFF. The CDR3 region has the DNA TGTGCCAGCAGCTTGGGGGGACATTTTGGTGAGCAGTTCTTC.

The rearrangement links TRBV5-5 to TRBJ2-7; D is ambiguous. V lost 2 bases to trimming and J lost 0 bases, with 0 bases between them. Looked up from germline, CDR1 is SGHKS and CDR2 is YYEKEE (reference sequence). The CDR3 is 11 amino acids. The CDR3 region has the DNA TGTGCCAGCAGCTTCTCCTACGAGCAGTACTTC. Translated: CASSFSYEQYF.

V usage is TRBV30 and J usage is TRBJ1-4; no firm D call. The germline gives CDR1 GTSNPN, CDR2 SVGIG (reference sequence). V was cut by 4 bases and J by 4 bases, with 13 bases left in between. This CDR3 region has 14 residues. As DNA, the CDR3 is TGTGCCTGGACGCCCGATTATTTTAATGAAAAACTGTTTTTT. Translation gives CAWTPDYFNEKLFF.

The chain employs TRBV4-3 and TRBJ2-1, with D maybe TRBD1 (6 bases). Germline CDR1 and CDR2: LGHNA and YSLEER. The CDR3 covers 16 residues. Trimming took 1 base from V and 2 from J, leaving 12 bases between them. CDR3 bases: TGCGCCAGCAGCCAAGGTTACAGGGACCCCTACAATGAGCAGTTCTTC. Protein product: CASSQGYRDPYNEQFF.

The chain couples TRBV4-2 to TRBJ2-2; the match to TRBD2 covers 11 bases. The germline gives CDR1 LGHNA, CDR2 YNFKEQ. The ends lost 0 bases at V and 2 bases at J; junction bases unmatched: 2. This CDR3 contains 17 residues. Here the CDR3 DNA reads TGTGCCAGCAGCCAAGAACTAGCGGGAGTTAACACCGGGGAGCTGTTTTTT. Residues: CASSQELAGVNTGELFF.

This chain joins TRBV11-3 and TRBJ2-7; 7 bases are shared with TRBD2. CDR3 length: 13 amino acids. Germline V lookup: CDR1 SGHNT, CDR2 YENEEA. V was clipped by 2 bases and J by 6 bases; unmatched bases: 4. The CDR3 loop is CASSLPSGGEQYV. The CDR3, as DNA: TGTGCCAGCAGCTTACCTAGCGGTGGCGAGCAGTACGTC.

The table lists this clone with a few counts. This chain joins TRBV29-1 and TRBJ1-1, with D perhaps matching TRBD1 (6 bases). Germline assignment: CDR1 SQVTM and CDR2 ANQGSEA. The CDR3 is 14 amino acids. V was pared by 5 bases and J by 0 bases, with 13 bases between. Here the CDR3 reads CSVPKGDLNTEAFF. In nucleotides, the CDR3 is TGCAGCGTTCCTAAGGGGGACTTGAACACTGAAGCTTTCTTT. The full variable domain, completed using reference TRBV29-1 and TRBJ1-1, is SAVISQKPSRDICQRGTSLTIQCQVDSQVTMMFWYRQQPGQSLTLIATANQGSEATYESGFVIDKFPISRPNLTFSTLTVSNMSPEDSSIYLCSVPKGDLNTEAFFGQGTRLTVV.

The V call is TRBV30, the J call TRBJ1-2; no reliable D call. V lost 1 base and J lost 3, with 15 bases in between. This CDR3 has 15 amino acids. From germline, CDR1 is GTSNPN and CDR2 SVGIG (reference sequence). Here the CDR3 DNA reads TGTGCCTGGAGTGGAGGACCACCGTGGGACTATGGCTACACCTTC. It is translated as CAWSGGPPWDYGYTF.

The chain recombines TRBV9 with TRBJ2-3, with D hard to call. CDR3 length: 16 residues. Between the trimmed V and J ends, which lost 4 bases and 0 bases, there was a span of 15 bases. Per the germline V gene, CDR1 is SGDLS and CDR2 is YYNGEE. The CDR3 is CASSPRASPSTDTQYF. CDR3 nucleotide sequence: TGTGCCAGCAGCCCCCGAGCCAGCCCTAGCACAGATACGCAGTATTTT.

Here the CDR3 reads CASSPKRRTIAGEKLFF. The DNA of the CDR3 is TGTGCCAGCAGCCCAAAAAGGAGGACTATCGCCGGTGAAAAACTGTTTTTT. The chain carries TRBV13 and TRBJ1-4; D not certain. Between the trimmed V and J ends, which lost 5 bases and 7 bases, there was a span of 23 bases. The CDR3 consists of 17 residues. From germline, CDR1 is PRHDT and CDR2 FYEKMQ (reference sequence).

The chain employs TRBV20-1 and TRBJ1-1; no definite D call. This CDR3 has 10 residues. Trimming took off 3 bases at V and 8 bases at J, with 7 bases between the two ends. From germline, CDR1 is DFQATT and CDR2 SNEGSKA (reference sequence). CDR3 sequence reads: CSASNEEAFF. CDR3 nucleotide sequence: TGCAGTGCTAGTAATGAAGAAGCTTTCTTT.

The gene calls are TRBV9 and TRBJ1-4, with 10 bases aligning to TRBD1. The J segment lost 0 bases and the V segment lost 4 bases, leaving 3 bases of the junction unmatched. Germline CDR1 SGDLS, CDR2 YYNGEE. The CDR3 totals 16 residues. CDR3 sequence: CASSRTGGTTNEKLFF. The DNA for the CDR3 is TGTGCCAGCAGCAGGACAGGGGGTACAACTAATGAAAAACTGTTTTTT. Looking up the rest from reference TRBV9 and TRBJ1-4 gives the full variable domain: DSGVTQTPKHLITATGQRVTLRCSPRSGDLSVYWYQQSLDQGLQFLIQYYNGEERAKGNILERFSAQQFPDLHSELNLSSLELGDSALYFCASSRTGGTTNEKLFFGSGTQLSVL.

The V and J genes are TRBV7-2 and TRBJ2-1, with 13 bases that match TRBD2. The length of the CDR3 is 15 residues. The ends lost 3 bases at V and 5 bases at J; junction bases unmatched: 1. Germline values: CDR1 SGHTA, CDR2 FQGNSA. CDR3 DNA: TGTGCCAGCAGCTTGGGACTAGCGGGAAACAATGAGCAGTTCTTC. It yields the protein CASSLGLAGNNEQFF.

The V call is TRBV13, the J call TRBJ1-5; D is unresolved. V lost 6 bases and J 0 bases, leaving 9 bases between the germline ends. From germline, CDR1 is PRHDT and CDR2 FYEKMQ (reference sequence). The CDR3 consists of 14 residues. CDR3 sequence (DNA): TGTGCCAGCAGGGAACCTTATAGCAATCAGCCCCAGCATTTT. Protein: CASREPYSNQPQHF.

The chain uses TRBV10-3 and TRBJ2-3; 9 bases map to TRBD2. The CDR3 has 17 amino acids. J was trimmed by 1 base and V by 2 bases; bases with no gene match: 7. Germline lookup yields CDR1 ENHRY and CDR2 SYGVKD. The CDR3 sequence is CAISEPSGESGTDTQYF. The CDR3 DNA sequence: TGTGCCATCAGTGAGCCTAGCGGGGAATCCGGCACAGATACGCAGTATTTT.

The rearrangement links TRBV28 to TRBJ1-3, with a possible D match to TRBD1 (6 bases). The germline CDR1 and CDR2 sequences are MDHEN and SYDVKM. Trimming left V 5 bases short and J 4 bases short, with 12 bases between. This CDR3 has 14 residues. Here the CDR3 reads CASSKRTEGNTIYF. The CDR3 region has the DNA TGTGCCAGCAGTAAGCGGACAGAGGGAAACACCATATATTTT.

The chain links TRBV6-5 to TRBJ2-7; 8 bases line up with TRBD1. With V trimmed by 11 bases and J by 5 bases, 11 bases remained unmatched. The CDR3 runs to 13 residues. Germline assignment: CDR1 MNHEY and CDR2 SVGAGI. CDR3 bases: TGTGCCTCCTCGGACAGGGCAGTCGACGAGCAGTACTTC. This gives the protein CASSDRAVDEQYF.

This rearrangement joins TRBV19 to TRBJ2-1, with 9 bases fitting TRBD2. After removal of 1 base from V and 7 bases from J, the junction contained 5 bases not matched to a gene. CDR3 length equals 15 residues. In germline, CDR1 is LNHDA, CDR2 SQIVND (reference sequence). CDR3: CASSIGREGTNEQFF. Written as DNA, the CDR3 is TGTGCCAGTAGTATAGGGCGGGAGGGTACGAATGAGCAGTTCTTC.

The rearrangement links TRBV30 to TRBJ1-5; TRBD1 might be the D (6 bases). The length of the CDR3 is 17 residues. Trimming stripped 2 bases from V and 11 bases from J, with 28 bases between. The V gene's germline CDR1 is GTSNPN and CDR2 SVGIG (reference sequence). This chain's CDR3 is CAWSIRMPTGPVKTQHF. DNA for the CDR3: TGTGCCTGGAGTATTCGGATGCCAACAGGGCCCGTCAAGACCCAGCATTTT.

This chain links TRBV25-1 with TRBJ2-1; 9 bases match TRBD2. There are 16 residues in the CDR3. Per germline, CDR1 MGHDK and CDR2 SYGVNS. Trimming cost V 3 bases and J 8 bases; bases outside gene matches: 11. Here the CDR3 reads CASSDWNSGSGDEQFF. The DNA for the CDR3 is TGTGCCAGCAGTGATTGGAATAGCGGGAGTGGGGATGAGCAGTTCTTC. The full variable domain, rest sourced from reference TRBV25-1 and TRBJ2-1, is EADIYQTPRYLVIGTGKKITLECSQTMGHDKMYWYQQDPGMELHLIHYSYGVNSTEKGDLSSESTVSRIRTEHFPLTLESARPSHTSQYLCASSDWNSGSGDEQFFGPGTRLTVL.

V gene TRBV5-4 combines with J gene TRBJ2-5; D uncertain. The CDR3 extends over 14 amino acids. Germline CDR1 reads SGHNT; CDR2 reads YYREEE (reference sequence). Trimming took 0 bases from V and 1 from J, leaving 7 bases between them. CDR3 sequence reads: CASSLAGIQETQYF. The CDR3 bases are TGTGCCAGCAGCTTGGCTGGGATCCAAGAGACCCAGTACTTC.

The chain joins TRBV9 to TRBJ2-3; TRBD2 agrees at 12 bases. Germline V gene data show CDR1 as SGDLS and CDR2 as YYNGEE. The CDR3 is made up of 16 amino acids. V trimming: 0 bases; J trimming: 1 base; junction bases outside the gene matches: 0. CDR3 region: CASSVGLAGGTDTQYF. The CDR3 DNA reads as TGTGCCAGCAGCGTAGGACTAGCGGGGGGCACAGATACGCAGTATTTT.

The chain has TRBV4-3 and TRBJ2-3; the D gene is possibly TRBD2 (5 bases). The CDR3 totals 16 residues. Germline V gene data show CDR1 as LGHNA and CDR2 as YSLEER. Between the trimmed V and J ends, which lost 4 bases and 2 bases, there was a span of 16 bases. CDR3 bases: TGCGCCAGCAGCCGCGAATCAGGTAGCGTCACAGATACGCAGTATTTT. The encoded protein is CASSRESGSVTDTQYF.

In DNA, the CDR3 is TGTGCCAGTACACCGGGGGGGGCTGGCAATCAGCCCCAGCATTTT. This gives the protein CASTPGGAGNQPQHF. J is TRBJ1-5 and V is TRBV19; possibly TRBD1 for D (6 bases). In germline, CDR1 is LNHDA, CDR2 SQIVND (reference sequence). Trimming took 7 bases from V and 2 from J, leaving 15 bases between them. The CDR3 contains 15 residues.

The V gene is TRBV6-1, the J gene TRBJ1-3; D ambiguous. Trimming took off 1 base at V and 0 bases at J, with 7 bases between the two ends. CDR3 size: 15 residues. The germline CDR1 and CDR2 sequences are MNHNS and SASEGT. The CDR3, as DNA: TGTGCCAGCAGTGAAGAAATAGGCTCTGGAAACACCATATATTTT. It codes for CASSEEIGSGNTIYF.

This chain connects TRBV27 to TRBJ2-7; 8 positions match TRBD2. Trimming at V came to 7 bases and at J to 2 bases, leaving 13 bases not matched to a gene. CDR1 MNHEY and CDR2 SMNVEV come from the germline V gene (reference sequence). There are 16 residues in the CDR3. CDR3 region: CASTPSRGALAYEQYF. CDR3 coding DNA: TGTGCCAGCACCCCCTCGCGGGGGGCCCTGGCCTACGAGCAGTACTTC.

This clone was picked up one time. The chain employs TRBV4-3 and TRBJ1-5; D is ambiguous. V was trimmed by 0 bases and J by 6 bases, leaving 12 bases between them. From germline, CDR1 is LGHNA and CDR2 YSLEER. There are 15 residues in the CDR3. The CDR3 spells CASSQDGVIGQPQHF. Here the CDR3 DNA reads TGCGCCAGCAGCCAAGATGGGGTCATCGGTCAGCCCCAGCATTTT.

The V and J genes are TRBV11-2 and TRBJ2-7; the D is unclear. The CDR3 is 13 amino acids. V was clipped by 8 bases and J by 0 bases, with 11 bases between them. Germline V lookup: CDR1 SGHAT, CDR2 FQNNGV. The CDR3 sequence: CASGDLSSYEQYV. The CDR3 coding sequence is TGTGCCAGCGGTGACTTAAGCTCCTACGAGCAGTACGTC.

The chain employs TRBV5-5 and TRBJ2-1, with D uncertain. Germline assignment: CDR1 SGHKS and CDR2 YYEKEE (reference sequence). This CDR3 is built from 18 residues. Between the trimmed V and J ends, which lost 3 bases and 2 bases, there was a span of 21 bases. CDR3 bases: TGTGCCAGCAGCTCCCCCCCTATCATCATCTTTACCTACAATGAGCAGTTCTTC. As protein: CASSSPPIIIFTYNEQFF.

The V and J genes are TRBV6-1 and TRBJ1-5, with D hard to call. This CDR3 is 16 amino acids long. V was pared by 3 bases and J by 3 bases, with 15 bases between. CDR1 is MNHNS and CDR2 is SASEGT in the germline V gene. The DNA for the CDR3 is TGTGCCAGCAGTGACGGGCGGGAAGGTTTCAATCAGCCCCAGCATTTT. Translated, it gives CASSDGREGFNQPQHF.

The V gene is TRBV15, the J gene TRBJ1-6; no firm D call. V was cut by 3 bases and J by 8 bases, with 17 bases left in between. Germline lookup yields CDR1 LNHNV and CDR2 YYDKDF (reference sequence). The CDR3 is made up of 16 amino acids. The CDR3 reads CATSSLRTANYSPLHF. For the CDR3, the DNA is TGTGCCACCAGCAGTCTCCGGACCGCGAACTATTCACCCCTCCACTTT.

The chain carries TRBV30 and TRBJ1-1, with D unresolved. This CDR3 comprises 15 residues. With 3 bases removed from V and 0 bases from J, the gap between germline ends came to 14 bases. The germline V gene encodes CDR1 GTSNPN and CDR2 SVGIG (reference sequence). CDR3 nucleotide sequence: TGTGCCTGGAGCGCCCTGGGCACCATGAACACTGAAGCTTTCTTT. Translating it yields CAWSALGTMNTEAFF.